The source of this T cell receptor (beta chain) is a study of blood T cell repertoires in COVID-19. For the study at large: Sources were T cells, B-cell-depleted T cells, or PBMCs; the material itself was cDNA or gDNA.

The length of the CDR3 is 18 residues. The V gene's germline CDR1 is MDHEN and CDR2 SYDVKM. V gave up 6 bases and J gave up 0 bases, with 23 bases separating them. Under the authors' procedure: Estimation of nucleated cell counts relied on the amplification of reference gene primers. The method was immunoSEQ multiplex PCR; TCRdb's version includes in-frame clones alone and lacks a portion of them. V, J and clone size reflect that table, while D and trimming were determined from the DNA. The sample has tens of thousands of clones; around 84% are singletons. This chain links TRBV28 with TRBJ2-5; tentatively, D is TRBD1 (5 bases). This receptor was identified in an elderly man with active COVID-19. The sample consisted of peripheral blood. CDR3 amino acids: CASSIARQNLLYQETQYF. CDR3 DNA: TGTGCCAGCAGCATCGCCCGACAGAACTTACTTTACCAAGAGACCCAGTACTTC.